The 9 T cell receptor beta chains given below trace back to one sample, sequenced in a study of blood T cell repertoires in COVID-19. Sequencing was performed with immunoSEQ multiplex PCR; in TCRdb, only in-frame clones are kept and a portion is missing. Of 200,000 to 250,000 clones in the sample, 82% were seen once. Sequenced: PBMCs or T cells enriched from blood (not recorded which). The receptors were sampled from a woman aged 55-70 years who had recovered from COVID-19.

The chain uses TRBV28 and TRBJ1-2; D may be TRBD1 (6 bases). Germline lookup yields CDR1 MDHEN and CDR2 SYDVKM. This CDR3 is 15 amino acids long. Trimming shortened V by 4 bases and J by 6 bases, and 18 bases separated the two germline ends. For the CDR3, the DNA is TGTGCCAGCAGTTCTCCCCCCCGGGACATACATGGCTACACCTTC. Translation gives CASSSPPRDIHGYTF.

The chain uses TRBV11-1 and TRBJ2-3; no reliable D call. V lost 2 bases, J lost 1 base, and 7 bases lay in between. This CDR3 is 14 amino acids long. Germline values: CDR1 SGHAT, CDR2 FQDESV (reference sequence). The CDR3 sequence is CASSLRRGTDTQYF. In nucleotides, the CDR3 is TGTGCCAGCAGCTTAAGACGGGGCACAGATACGCAGTATTTT.

This clone was seen once. The V gene is TRBV5-1, the J gene TRBJ2-7, with 11 bases matching TRBD2. The CDR3 length is 18 residues. The J segment lost 3 bases and the V segment lost 0 bases, leaving 11 bases of the junction unmatched. Germline V CDR1 and CDR2: SGHRS, YFSETQ. The CDR3 loop reads CASSLAGLAEGFYYEQYF. The CDR3 DNA reads TGCGCCAGCAGCTTGGCGGGACTAGCGGAGGGATTCTACTACGAGCAGTACTTC. The full variable domain, its missing parts supplied by reference TRBV5-1 and TRBJ2-7, is KAGVTQTPRYLIKTRGQQVTLSCSPISGHRSVSWYQQTPGQGLQFLFEYFSETQRNKGNFPGRFSGRQFSNSRSEMNVSTLELGDSALYLCASSLAGLAEGFYYEQYFGPGTRLTVT.

A few counts support this clone. The chain carries TRBV11-3 and TRBJ2-1, with 13 bases matching TRBD2. Per the germline V gene, CDR1 is SGHNT and CDR2 is YENEEA. The length of the CDR3 is 16 residues. The V gene end was trimmed by 4 bases and the J gene end by 4 bases; junction bases not matched to a gene: 4. CDR3 residues: CASSSGTSGAYNEQFF. The DNA of the CDR3 is TGTGCCAGCAGCTCCGGGACTAGCGGGGCTTACAATGAGCAGTTCTTC.

The chain couples TRBV19 to TRBJ1-2; a weak D match, TRBD1 (6 bases). The ends were cut back, 5 bases at V and 2 bases at J, with 9 bases in the middle. Germline V gives CDR1 LNHDA, CDR2 SQIVND (reference sequence). The CDR3 has 13 amino acids. The CDR3 loop reads CASSDTGNYGYTF. CDR3 nucleotide sequence: TGTGCCAGTAGTGACACAGGGAACTATGGCTACACCTTC.

This clone has a single count. The chain is built from TRBV2 and TRBJ1-4; D ambiguous. V was clipped by 6 bases and J by 7 bases, with 15 bases between them. Germline V gives CDR1 SNHLY, CDR2 FYNNEI. The CDR3 is 14 residues long. This CDR3 is CASSAGSAGEKLFF. The DNA of the CDR3 is TGTGCCAGCAGCGCAGGATCGGCGGGTGAAAAACTGTTTTTT.

The V and J genes are TRBV6-2 or TRBV6-3 and TRBJ2-5, with 11 bases identical to TRBD2. Germline V gene data show CDR1 as MNHEY and CDR2 as SVGEGT. There are 15 residues in the CDR3. The J segment lost 5 bases and the V segment lost 5 bases, leaving 7 bases of the junction unmatched. The CDR3 spells CASSLLAGGRETQYF. The CDR3 coding sequence is TGTGCCAGCAGTCTTCTAGCGGGGGGCCGGGAGACCCAGTACTTC.

This sequence joins TRBV6-2 or TRBV6-3 and TRBJ1-2; 10 bases fit TRBD1. The germline CDR1 and CDR2 sequences are MNHEY and SVGEGT. Trimming at V came to 5 bases and at J to 8 bases, leaving 5 bases not matched to a gene. The CDR3 runs to 13 residues. The CDR3 bases are TGTGCCAGCAGTCCCGGGACAGGGGCCGGCTACACCTTC. It encodes CASSPGTGAGYTF.

The J gene is TRBJ2-3, the V gene TRBV5-4, with 7 bases lining up with TRBD2. This CDR3 region has 16 residues. CDR1 SGHNT and CDR2 YYREEE come from the germline V gene (reference sequence). Trimming took 4 bases from V and 4 from J; bases not matched to a gene: 12. CDR3 loop: CASSRGGPLGSDTQYF. CDR3 DNA sequence: TGTGCCAGCAGCCGGGGAGGGCCGCTTGGTTCAGATACGCAGTATTTT.